Shown below are 16 T cell receptor beta chains from a single sample sequenced in a study of T cell repertoires in cytomegalovirus infection. TCRdb independently ran MiXCR on the reads; one entry per CDR3 protein. The sample lists some 130,000 distinct CDR3 sequences, 20% to 30% occurring once. Their specific antigens are unknown. Specimen: PBMCs, sequenced either directly or after in vitro stimulation (not recorded which). These TCRs come from a human donor in good health (CMV status not recorded). Some clones in this sample may be carry-over from other donors' samples.

V usage is TRBV7-6 and J usage is TRBJ2-5, with D possibly matching TRBD2 (7 bases). Germline V lookup: CDR1 SGHVS, CDR2 FNYEAQ. V gave up 2 bases and J gave up 4 bases, with 17 bases separating them. The CDR3 has 16 residues. CDR3 nucleotide sequence: TGTGCCAGCAGCTTATTGGGGGGGGCTGGGCGAGAGACCCAGTACTTC. Amino acid sequence: CASSLLGGAGRETQYF.

V and J are TRBV5-1 and TRBJ2-1, with 9 positions matching TRBD2. CDR1 and CDR2 from the germline V gene are SGHRS and YFSETQ. The CDR3 loop spans 14 amino acids. Germline trimming cut 0 bases from V and 8 bases from J; bases unmatched to any gene: 3. CDR3 nucleotide sequence: TGCGCCAGCAGCTTGGGTTCTAGCGGGGATGAGCAGTTCTTC. It is translated as CASSLGSSGDEQFF.

The J gene is TRBJ1-1, the V gene TRBV4-3, with D perhaps TRBD1 (6 bases). Trimming shortened V by 0 bases and J by 5 bases, and 19 bases separated the two germline ends. Germline CDR1 reads LGHNA; CDR2 reads YSLEER. The CDR3 has 17 residues. The CDR3 DNA reads TGCGCCAGCAGCCAAGATCGTTGGGAGGGGGGAGGAACTGAAGCTTTCTTT. This encodes CASSQDRWEGGGTEAFF.

As for this clonotype: Because it lacks the conserved phenylalanine or tryptophan at the end, this CDR3 is likely a read error. The V call is TRBV7-2, the J call TRBJ2-5, with 7 bases fitting TRBD1. The length of the CDR3 is 14 residues. V shed 5 bases, J shed 5 bases, and the junction held 8 bases outside the gene matches. Germline V CDR1 and CDR2: SGHTA, FQGNSA. CDR3 in amino acids: CASSRRTGGETQYS. As DNA, the CDR3 is TGTGCCAGCAGCCGCCGGACAGGCGGCGAGACCCAGTACTCC.

This rearrangement joins TRBV19 to TRBJ1-2; D unresolved. V lost 0 bases to trimming and J lost 9 bases, with 17 bases between them. The CDR3 is 15 amino acids. Per germline, CDR1 LNHDA and CDR2 SQIVND (reference sequence). The CDR3: CASSIDSSKMTRYTF. The CDR3 nucleotides read TGTGCCAGTAGTATAGACTCGTCGAAGATGACGCGCTACACCTTC.

This clonotype was observed many times. This chain joins TRBV7-7 and TRBJ2-5; 7 positions match TRBD1. The CDR3 covers 15 residues. Looked up from germline, CDR1 is SSHAT and CDR2 is FNYEAQ (reference sequence). J lost 1 base, V lost 0 bases, and 2 bases had no gene match. This CDR3 is CASSLADRAQETQYF. CDR3 bases: TGTGCCAGCAGCTTAGCAGACAGGGCCCAAGAGACCCAGTACTTC.

A few counts support this clonotype. This rearrangement joins TRBV12-3 or TRBV12-4 to TRBJ1-3; D is unclear. The CDR3 totals 17 residues. V lost 2 bases to trimming and J lost 0 bases, with 14 bases between them. CDR3: CASSLPGILLSGNTIYF. The CDR3, as DNA: TGTGCCAGCAGTTTACCGGGGATCCTACTCTCTGGAAACACCATATATTTT.

This clonotype was observed a single time. The chain uses TRBV19 and TRBJ2-1; D gene ambiguous. Germline V gene sequence: CDR1 LNHDA, CDR2 SQIVND (reference sequence). V was trimmed by 7 bases and J by 4 bases, leaving 8 bases between them. This CDR3 has 12 amino acids. CDR3 bases: TGTGCCAGTACCGACTGGTACAATGAGCAGTTCTTC. As protein: CASTDWYNEQFF.

The V and J genes are TRBV30 and TRBJ1-2; maybe TRBD1 (5 bases). Germline CDR1 and CDR2: GTSNPN and SVGIG (reference sequence). CDR3 length equals 13 residues. Deletions cut 0 bases from V and 8 bases from J, with 13 bases between. CDR3 loop: CAWSVQVEQGYTF. CDR3 DNA sequence: TGTGCCTGGAGTGTACAGGTCGAACAGGGCTACACCTTC.

J is TRBJ2-7 and V is TRBV7-9; TRBD2 agrees at 7 bases. The germline V gene has CDR1 SEHNR and CDR2 FQNEAQ (reference sequence). V shed 1 base and J 7 bases; nucleotides not matched to a gene: 7. CDR3 length: 14 amino acids. The CDR3 region has the DNA TGTGCCAGCAGCTTAGTGGGAGGGACCTGGGAGCAGTACTTC. Translating it yields CASSLVGGTWEQYF.

This clonotype was seen a handful of times. The chain couples TRBV12-3 or TRBV12-4 to TRBJ1-1; 7 nucleotides agree with TRBD1. The V and J ends lost 6 bases and 0 bases, in that order; junction bases with no gene match: 7. The CDR3 extends over 15 amino acids. Here the CDR3 DNA reads TGTGCCAGCAGGCAACAGGGGACCATGAACACTGAAGCTTTCTTT. It encodes CASRQQGTMNTEAFF.

This clonotype was recorded a few times. V and J are TRBV7-2 and TRBJ1-1; D not resolved. CDR1 and CDR2 (germline): SGHTA, FQGNSA. V lost 7 bases to trimming and J lost 3 bases, with 9 bases between them. The CDR3 sequence is 12 residues long. The CDR3: CASTKWDTEAFF. In DNA, the CDR3 is TGTGCCAGCACGAAGTGGGACACTGAAGCTTTCTTT.

The chain links TRBV5-5 to TRBJ2-1; 13 bases fit TRBD2. V was clipped by 1 base and J by 6 bases; unmatched bases: 7. Germline V gene lookup returns CDR1 SGHKS and CDR2 YYEKEE (reference sequence). The CDR3 covers 17 residues. Written as DNA, the CDR3 is TGTGCCAGCAGCTTGCTGTTCGGGACTAGCGGGGCCAATGAGCAGTTCTTC. It translates to CASSLLFGTSGANEQFF.

About this clonotype: This could be a read error, since a much larger clone is one nucleotide away. V is TRBV7-2 and J is TRBJ1-6, with D possibly being TRBD1 (6 bases). The CDR3 sequence is 14 residues long. CDR1 and CDR2 (germline): SGHTA, FQGNSA. CDR3 nucleotides: TGTGCCAGCAGCGCTGGACAGTTTATGTCACCCCTCCAATTT. Translated: CASSAGQFMSPLQF.

The chain has TRBV19 and TRBJ2-1, with D perhaps matching TRBD1 (6 bases). V lost 7 bases, J lost 8 bases, and 15 bases lay in between. The CDR3 is made up of 13 amino acids. The germline gives CDR1 LNHDA, CDR2 SQIVND (reference sequence). CDR3 amino acids: CASTSNRVYEQFF. CDR3 DNA: TGTGCCAGTACCTCTAACAGGGTCTATGAGCAGTTCTTC. Based on the CDR3 plus reference TRBV19 and TRBJ2-1, the full variable domain is DGGITQSPKYLFRKEGQNVTLSCEQNLNHDAMYWYRQDPGQGLRLIYYSQIVNDFQKGDIAEGYSVSREKKESFPLTVTSAQKNPTAFYLCASTSNRVYEQFFGPGTRLTVL.

This clonotype was picked up a small number of times. The CDR3: CASSSTGGTQYF. CDR3 coding DNA: TGTGCCAGCAGCTCGACAGGGGGCACGCAGTATTTT. The rearrangement joins TRBV7-3 to TRBJ2-3; 10 bases are shared with TRBD1. CDR3 size: 12 residues. Germline V gives CDR1 SGHTA, CDR2 FQGTGA. The J segment lost 9 bases and the V segment lost 4 bases, leaving 1 base of the junction unmatched.